This is a list of T cell receptor beta chains from one sample in a study of T cell responses to AZD1222 COVID-19 vaccine. Method: immunoSEQ multiplex PCR; TCRdb's copy keeps in-frame clones and lacks some. This sample has 80,000 to 100,000 clones, with 85% to 90% found just once. The specimen was peripheral blood, collected on day 0 of AZD1222 vaccination. These receptors were taken from an adult in good health. CDR3s include the opening cysteine and the closing phenylalanine or tryptophan. The D gene is left open where the match is weak. A row's size may be missing; if present it is once, few, many or a size class.

>TRBJ2-7|-|TRBV11-3|-
CASSLFSGQNEQYF
TGTGCCAGCAGCTTATTTTCGGGACAAAACGAGCAGTACTTC
>TRBJ1-2|-|TRBV3-1/TRBV3-2|-
CASSQDPSTTNYGYTF
TGTGCCAGCAGCCAAGACCCCTCTACAACTAACTATGGCTACACCTTC
>TRBJ2-5|-|TRBV18|-
CASSRDTNQETQYF
TGTGCCAGCTCACGGGACACCAACCAAGAGACCCAGTACTTC
>TRBJ1-5|-|TRBV12-3/TRBV12-4|-
CASRNSNQPQHF
TGTGCCAGCAGAAATAGCAATCAGCCCCAGCATTTT
>TRBJ2-7|TRBD1|TRBV18|few
CASSPPTGGNGEQYF
TGTGCCAGCTCACCCCCGACAGGGGGCAATGGGGAGCAGTACTTC
>TRBJ1-2|-|TRBV6-2/TRBV6-3|-
CASSPIAPNYGYTF
TGTGCCAGCAGTCCGATAGCGCCTAACTATGGCTACACCTTC
>TRBJ1-1|-|TRBV29-1|-
CSVELNTEAFF
TGCAGCGTTGAACTGAACACTGAAGCTTTCTTT
>TRBJ2-7|-|TRBV3-1/TRBV3-2|-
CASSQARALILYEQYF
TGTGCCAGCAGCCAAGCCCGGGCATTGATCCTCTACGAGCAGTACTTC
>TRBJ2-1|TRBD2|TRBV6-5|-
CASSRAGATGNEQFF
TGTGCCAGCAGTCGAGCGGGAGCCACCGGGAATGAGCAGTTCTTC
>TRBJ1-2|-|TRBV28|few
CASSLSTYGYTF
TGTGCCAGCAGTTTAAGCACCTATGGCTACACCTTC
>TRBJ1-4|-|TRBV5-1|-
CASSSTGTGNEKLFF
TGCGCCAGCAGCTCCACCGGGACCGGCAATGAAAAACTGTTTTTT
>TRBJ1-1|-|TRBV7-9|-
CASSLLGLANTEAFF
TGTGCCAGCAGCTTGCTGGGACTGGCGAACACTGAAGCTTTCTTT
>TRBJ2-2|-|TRBV29-1|-
CSVGGPVGGELFF
TGCAGCGTTGGGGGCCCGGTTGGCGGGGAGCTGTTTTTT
>TRBJ2-5|-|TRBV5-4|-
CASSLAGGAQETQYF
TGTGCCAGCAGCTTGGCTGGAGGGGCCCAAGAGACCCAGTACTTC
>TRBJ1-5|TRBD1|TRBV28|-
CARIHRVKDRGCQPQHF
TGTGCCAGAATCCACCGAGTAAAAGACAGGGGTTGTCAGCCCCAGCATTTT
>TRBJ2-6|TRBD1|TRBV7-6|-
CASSPWTGTTGGANVLTF
TGTGCCAGCAGCCCATGGACAGGCACCACAGGGGGGGCCAACGTCCTGACTTTC
>TRBJ2-5|TRBD1|TRBV6-1|-
CASSERGQQETQYF
TGTGCCAGCAGTGAACGGGGACAGCAAGAGACCCAGTACTTC